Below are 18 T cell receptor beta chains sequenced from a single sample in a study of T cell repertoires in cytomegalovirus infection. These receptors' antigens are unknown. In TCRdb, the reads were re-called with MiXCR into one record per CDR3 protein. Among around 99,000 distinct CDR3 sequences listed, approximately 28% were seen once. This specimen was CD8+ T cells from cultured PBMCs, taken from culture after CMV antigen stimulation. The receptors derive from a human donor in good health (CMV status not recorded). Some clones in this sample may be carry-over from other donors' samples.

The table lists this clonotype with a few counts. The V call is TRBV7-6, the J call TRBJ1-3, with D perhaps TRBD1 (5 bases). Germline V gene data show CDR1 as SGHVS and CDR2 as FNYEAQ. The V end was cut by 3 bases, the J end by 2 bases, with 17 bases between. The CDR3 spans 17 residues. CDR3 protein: CASSLSGTASTGNTIYF. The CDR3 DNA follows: TGTGCCAGCAGCTTGTCGGGGACGGCCTCAACTGGAAACACCATATATTTT.

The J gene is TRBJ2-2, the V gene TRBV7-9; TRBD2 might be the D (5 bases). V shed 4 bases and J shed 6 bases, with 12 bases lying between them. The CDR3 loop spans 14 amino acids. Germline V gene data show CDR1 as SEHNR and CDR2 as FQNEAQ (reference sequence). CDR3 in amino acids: CASSSGLHSGELFF. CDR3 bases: TGTGCCAGCAGCTCCGGACTCCATTCCGGGGAGCTGTTTTTT.

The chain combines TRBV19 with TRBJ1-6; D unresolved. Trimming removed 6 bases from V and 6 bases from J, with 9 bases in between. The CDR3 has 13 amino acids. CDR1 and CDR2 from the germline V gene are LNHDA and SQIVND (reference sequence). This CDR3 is CASSPQPNSPLHF. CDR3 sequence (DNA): TGTGCCAGTAGCCCCCAGCCTAATTCACCCCTCCACTTT.

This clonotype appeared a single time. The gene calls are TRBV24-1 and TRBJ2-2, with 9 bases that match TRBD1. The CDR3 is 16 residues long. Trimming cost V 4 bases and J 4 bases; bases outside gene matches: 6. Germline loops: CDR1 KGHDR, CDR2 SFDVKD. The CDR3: CATSESDRGRTGELFF. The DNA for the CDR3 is TGTGCCACCAGTGAGTCGGACAGGGGCCGCACCGGGGAGCTGTTTTTT.

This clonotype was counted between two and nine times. The CDR3 loop reads CASSLGTGPGYGYTF. The CDR3 nucleotides are TGTGCCAGCAGCTTAGGCACAGGCCCCGGCTATGGCTACACCTTC. V and J are TRBV7-2 and TRBJ1-2, with D maybe TRBD1 (5 bases). The CDR3 has 15 amino acids. The V end was cut by 1 base, the J end by 4 bases, with 13 bases between. Germline CDR1 reads SGHTA; CDR2 reads FQGNSA.

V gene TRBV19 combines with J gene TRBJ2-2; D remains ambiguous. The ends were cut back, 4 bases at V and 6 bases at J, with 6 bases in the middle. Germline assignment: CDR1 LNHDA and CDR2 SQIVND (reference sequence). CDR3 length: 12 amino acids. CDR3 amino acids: CASSNGAGELFF. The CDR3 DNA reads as TGTGCCAGTAGTAACGGAGCCGGGGAGCTGTTTTTT.

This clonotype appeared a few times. The CDR3 reads CASSSNLAQETQYF. CDR3 nucleotides: TGTGCCAGCAGCTCCAACCTAGCGCAAGAGACCCAGTACTTC. The gene calls are TRBV7-9 and TRBJ2-5; D perhaps matches TRBD2 (6 bases). There are 14 residues in the CDR3. Germline CDR1 reads SEHNR; CDR2 reads FQNEAQ (reference sequence). The V and J ends lost 4 bases and 2 bases respectively, with 11 bases between them.

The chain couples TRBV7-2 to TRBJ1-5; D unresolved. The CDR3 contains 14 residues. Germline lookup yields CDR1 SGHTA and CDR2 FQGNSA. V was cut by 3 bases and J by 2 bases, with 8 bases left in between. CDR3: CASSLRDGNQPQHF. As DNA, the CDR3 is TGTGCCAGCAGCTTGAGAGACGGCAATCAGCCCCAGCATTTT.

The CDR3 nucleotides read TGTGCCAGCAGTCCAGGGGGCCTGGAGACCCAGTACTTC. Translating gives CASSPGGLETQYF. The chain has TRBV6-5 and TRBJ2-5; TRBD1 matches at 8 bases. The CDR3 loop spans 13 amino acids. V was clipped by 5 bases and J by 5 bases; unmatched bases: 4. Germline CDR1 MNHEY, CDR2 SVGAGI.

The CDR3 sequence: CASNGGDRVWTGELFF. The CDR3 nucleotides are TGTGCCAGTAACGGAGGTGACAGGGTGTGGACCGGGGAGCTGTTTTTT. The chain links TRBV3-1 to TRBJ2-2, with 7 bases fitting TRBD1. The CDR3 contains 16 residues. Trimming took 9 bases from V and 5 from J; bases not matched to a gene: 15. Germline lookup yields CDR1 LGHDT and CDR2 YNNKEL (reference sequence).

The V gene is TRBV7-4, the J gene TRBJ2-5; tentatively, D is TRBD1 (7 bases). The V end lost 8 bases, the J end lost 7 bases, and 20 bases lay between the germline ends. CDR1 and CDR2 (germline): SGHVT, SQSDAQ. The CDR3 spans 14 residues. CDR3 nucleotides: TGTGCCAGCGGGGAGCCAGGGGGGTTTGGGACCCAGTACTTC. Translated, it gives CASGEPGGFGTQYF.

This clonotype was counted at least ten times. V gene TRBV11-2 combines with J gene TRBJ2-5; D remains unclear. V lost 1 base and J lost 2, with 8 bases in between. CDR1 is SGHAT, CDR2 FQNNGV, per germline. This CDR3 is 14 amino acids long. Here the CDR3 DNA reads TGTGCCAGCAGCTTAGGTTTATCTCAAGAGACCCAGTACTTC. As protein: CASSLGLSQETQYF.

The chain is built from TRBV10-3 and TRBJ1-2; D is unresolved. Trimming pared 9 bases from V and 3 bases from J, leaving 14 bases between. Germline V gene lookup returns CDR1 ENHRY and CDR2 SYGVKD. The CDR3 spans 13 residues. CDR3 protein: CAMQLRSDYGYTF. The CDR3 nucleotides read TGTGCCATGCAATTGAGGAGCGACTATGGCTACACCTTC.

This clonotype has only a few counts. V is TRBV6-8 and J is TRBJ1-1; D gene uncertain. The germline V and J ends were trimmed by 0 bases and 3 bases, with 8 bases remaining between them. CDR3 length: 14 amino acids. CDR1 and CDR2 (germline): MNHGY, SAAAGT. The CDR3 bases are TGTGCCAGCAGTTACTCTCTTGGGGACACTGAAGCTTTCTTT. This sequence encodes CASSYSLGDTEAFF.

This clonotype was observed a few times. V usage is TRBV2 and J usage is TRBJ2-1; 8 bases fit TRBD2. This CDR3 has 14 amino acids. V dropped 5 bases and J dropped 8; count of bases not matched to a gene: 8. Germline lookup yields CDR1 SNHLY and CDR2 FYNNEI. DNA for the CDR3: TGTGCCAGCAGTCTTTTCGGGGGGGCCGATGAGCAGTTCTTC. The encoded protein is CASSLFGGADEQFF. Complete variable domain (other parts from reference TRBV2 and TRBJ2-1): EPEVTQTPSHQVTQMGQEVILRCVPISNHLYFYWYRQILGQKVEFLVSFYNNEISEKSEIFDDQFSVERPDGSNFTLKIRSTKLEDSAMYFCASSLFGGADEQFFGPGTRLTVL.

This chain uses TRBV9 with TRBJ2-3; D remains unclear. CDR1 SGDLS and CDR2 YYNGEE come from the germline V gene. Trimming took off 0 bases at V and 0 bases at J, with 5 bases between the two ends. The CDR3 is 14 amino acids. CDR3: CASSVGASTDTQYF. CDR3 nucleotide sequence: TGTGCCAGCAGCGTAGGTGCCAGCACAGATACGCAGTATTTT.

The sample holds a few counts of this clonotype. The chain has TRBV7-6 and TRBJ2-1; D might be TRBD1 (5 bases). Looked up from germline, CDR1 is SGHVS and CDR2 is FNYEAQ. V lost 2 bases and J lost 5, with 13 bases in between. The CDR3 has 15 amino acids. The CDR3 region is CASSLSPLGDNEQFF. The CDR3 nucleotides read TGTGCCAGCAGCTTATCCCCTCTAGGGGACAATGAGCAGTTCTTC.

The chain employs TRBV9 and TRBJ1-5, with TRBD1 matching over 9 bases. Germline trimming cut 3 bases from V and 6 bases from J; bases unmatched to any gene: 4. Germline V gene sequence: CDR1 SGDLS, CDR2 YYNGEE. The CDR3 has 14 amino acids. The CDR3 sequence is CASSAGTGSQPQHF. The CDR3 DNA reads TGTGCCAGCAGCGCCGGGACAGGGAGTCAGCCCCAGCATTTT.